These 18 T cell receptor beta chains share one sample of origin, sequenced in a study of blood T cells in healthy people across ages. PCR was performed a second time for about 7 to 12 cycles using a sample-barcoded 5' primer and a J-beta primer mix. TCRdb re-derived calls from the 5' RACE reads in MiXCR, one entry per CDR3 protein. The data contain roughly 1 million distinct CDR3 sequences, less than 25% of them singletons. These sequences were also reported in another study, on T cells of mothers and their children.

Input material: blood. These receptors were taken from a girl aged 2-10 years in good health.

This sequence joins TRBV11-2 and TRBJ1-1; TRBD1 agrees at 12 bases. CDR1 SGHAT and CDR2 FQNNGV come from the germline V gene. This CDR3 region has 17 residues. With 5 bases clipped from V and 2 bases from J, the junction kept 9 bases outside the gene matches. This CDR3 reads CASSDTGTGGVNTEAFF. Here the CDR3 DNA reads TGTGCCAGCAGCGACACCGGGACAGGGGGCGTTAACACTGAAGCTTTCTTT.

This clonotype was seen only a few times. The chain couples TRBV28 to TRBJ2-5; D not certain. V gave up 6 bases and J gave up 4 bases, with 15 bases separating them. CDR3 length: 14 residues. CDR1 MDHEN and CDR2 SYDVKM come from the germline V gene. The CDR3 DNA is TGTGCCAGCAGATCAACTGGCCCCGGAGAGACCCAGTACTTC. Amino acids: CASRSTGPGETQYF.

CDR3 nucleotide sequence: TGCAGCGCAATAAGACCGGGACAGGGGGCGTATAATGAGCAGTTCTTC. Protein sequence: CSAIRPGQGAYNEQFF. The V call is TRBV29-1, the J call TRBJ2-1, with 12 bases that match TRBD1. V shed 7 bases and J 7 bases; nucleotides not matched to a gene: 14. Germline V gene data show CDR1 as SQVTM and CDR2 as ANQGSEA. The CDR3 runs 16 residues.

In its sample, this clonotype was seen a few times. The V call is TRBV6-5, the J call TRBJ2-5, with D unclear. The CDR3 spans 18 residues. CDR1 MNHEY and CDR2 SVGAGI come from the germline V gene. Trimming removed 0 bases from V and 4 bases from J, with 21 bases in between. CDR3 DNA sequence: TGTGCCAGCAGTTACTCATACTCCGGCTCGTTGCAGGCAGAGACCCAGTACTTC. Its protein is CASSYSYSGSLQAETQYF.

The chain combines TRBV3-1 with TRBJ1-1; D uncertain. The V gene lost 1 base and the J gene lost 4 bases, with 16 bases spanning the gap. This CDR3 has 16 residues. CDR1 is LGHDT, CDR2 YNNKEL, per germline (reference sequence). CDR3 nucleotides: TGTGCCAGCAGCCAAGCCTCATTCACCGGGGTCACTGAAGCTTTCTTT. This encodes CASSQASFTGVTEAFF.

The V call is TRBV21-1, the J call TRBJ2-7. TRBV21-1 is deemed a pseudogene. CDR3 length equals 13 residues. The CDR3 is CASSIDGGYEQYF. The CDR3 DNA sequence: TGTGCCAGCAGCATAGACGGTGGCTACGAGCAGTACTTC.

This clonotype has a count of ten or more. The chain couples TRBV20-1 to TRBJ1-5; 7 bases are a match to TRBD1. CDR1 is DFQATT, CDR2 SNEGSKA, per germline (reference sequence). Trimming at V came to 6 bases and at J to 8 bases, leaving 13 bases not matched to a gene. This CDR3 is 14 amino acids long. In DNA, the CDR3 is TGCAGTGCCCCCCCTCAGGACAGGCGAGAGCCCCAGCATTTT. This sequence encodes CSAPPQDRREPQHF.

This chain links TRBV9 with TRBJ2-3; a weak D match, TRBD2 (6 bases). The germline V and J ends were trimmed by 0 bases and 2 bases, with 10 bases remaining between them. The CDR3 length is 15 residues. The germline gives CDR1 SGDLS, CDR2 YYNGEE. The CDR3: CASSVAGVTTDTQYF. The CDR3 nucleotides are TGTGCCAGCAGCGTAGCGGGAGTAACCACAGATACGCAGTATTTT. Complete variable domain (other parts from reference TRBV9 and TRBJ2-3): DSGVTQTPKHLITATGQRVTLRCSPRSGDLSVYWYQQSLDQGLQFLIQYYNGEERAKGNILERFSAQQFPDLHSELNLSSLELGDSALYFCASSVAGVTTDTQYFGPGTRLTVL.

The chain has TRBV4-3 and TRBJ2-3, with a tentative D call TRBD2 (5 bases). The CDR3 is 14 residues long. Germline V gene lookup returns CDR1 LGHNA and CDR2 YSLEER. V gave up 4 bases and J gave up 6 bases, with 14 bases separating them. In DNA, the CDR3 is TGCGCCAGCAGCCTAGAAGGGCAGCGGGATACGCAGTATTTT. Protein: CASSLEGQRDTQYF.

This clonotype occurred a few times. This chain joins TRBV29-1 and TRBJ2-4, with 7 bases that match TRBD2. Trimming cost V 7 bases and J 1 base; bases outside gene matches: 7. CDR1 is SQVTM, CDR2 ANQGSEA, per germline. The CDR3 length is 14 residues. CDR3 residues: CSAIRGVAKNIQYF. CDR3 in DNA: TGCAGCGCAATACGGGGGGTGGCCAAAAACATTCAGTACTTC.

This clonotype was recorded a few times. J is TRBJ1-2 and V is TRBV19; D is uncertain. Germline lookup yields CDR1 LNHDA and CDR2 SQIVND (reference sequence). V was clipped by 11 bases and J by 2 bases, with 18 bases between them. The CDR3 has 14 residues. The CDR3 nucleotides read TGTGCCCTCCAAGGGTCCGGGAAGAACTATGGCTACACCTTC. Its protein is CALQGSGKNYGYTF.

The genes are TRBV28 and TRBJ2-5; 9 nucleotides agree with TRBD2. Germline CDR1 MDHEN, CDR2 SYDVKM. J lost 4 bases, V lost 4 bases, and 4 bases had no gene match. This CDR3 has 14 amino acids. The CDR3 region is CASSWQLAGETQYF. DNA of the CDR3: TGTGCCAGCAGTTGGCAACTAGCGGGAGAGACCCAGTACTTC.

CDR3 in DNA: TGCAGCGTTACCGGGACAGGCAGATATGGCTACACCTTC. This sequence encodes CSVTGTGRYGYTF. V usage is TRBV29-1 and J usage is TRBJ1-2, with 8 positions matching TRBD1. The germline gives CDR1 SQVTM, CDR2 ANQGSEA. V was clipped by 5 bases and J by 5 bases; unmatched bases: 7. This CDR3 region has 13 residues.

This clonotype has only a few counts. The chain carries TRBV6-2 or TRBV6-3 and TRBJ2-7; D possibly corresponds to TRBD1 (5 bases). CDR3 size: 14 residues. CDR1 and CDR2 from the germline V gene are MNHEY and SVGEGT. V was shortened by 5 bases and J by 2 bases, with 13 bases between the two germline ends. In nucleotides, the CDR3 is TGTGCCAGCAGTCCCGACACCAGGGCCTACGAGCAGTACTTC. This gives the protein CASSPDTRAYEQYF.

V usage is TRBV20-1 and J usage is TRBJ2-7; 10 nucleotides agree with TRBD2. V gave up 7 bases and J gave up 9 bases; unmatched junction bases: 6. Germline CDR1 is DFQATT and CDR2 is SNEGSKA (reference sequence). The CDR3 has 11 residues. DNA for the CDR3: TGCAGTGGTCTAGCGGGAGTGGTGCAGTACTTC. Translation: CSGLAGVVQYF.

This clonotype was counted at least ten times. The gene calls are TRBV27 and TRBJ2-1; the D gene is possibly TRBD2 (5 bases). Trimming shortened V by 6 bases and J by 4 bases, and 10 bases separated the two germline ends. Germline lookup yields CDR1 MNHEY and CDR2 SMNVEV (reference sequence). The CDR3 is made up of 13 amino acids. The CDR3 sequence is CASSLGRYNEQFF. DNA of the CDR3: TGTGCCAGCAGCTTAGGGAGATACAATGAGCAGTTCTTC.

The chain employs TRBV5-1 and TRBJ2-5; 7 positions agree with TRBD1. Trimming took 2 bases from V and 1 from J; bases not matched to a gene: 8. CDR1 is SGHRS, CDR2 YFSETQ, per germline. The CDR3 spans 16 residues. CDR3 sequence (DNA): TGCGCCAGCAGCTTTTCAGGACAGGCGATCCAAGAGACCCAGTACTTC. Encoded protein: CASSFSGQAIQETQYF.

The rearrangement links TRBV4-3 to TRBJ2-7, with 9 positions matching TRBD1. The J segment lost 2 bases and the V segment lost 5 bases, leaving 7 bases of the junction unmatched. Germline CDR1 is LGHNA and CDR2 is YSLEER. This CDR3 has 15 amino acids. The CDR3 region is CASSTTGTGTYEQYF. The CDR3 DNA reads as TGCGCCAGCAGCACGACAGGGACAGGGACCTACGAGCAGTACTTC.